The next 18 T cell receptor beta chains were all read from a single sample in a study of beta chain features in type 1 diabetes. The whole isolated RNA underwent reverse transcription, so sequencing captured expressed TCRB transcripts. The assay was immunoSEQ multiplex PCR, and TCRdb's table has in-frame clones only and misses some. Among 250,000 or so clones listed, roughly 30% were seen once. Specimen: central memory CD4+ T cells from blood. These receptors were obtained from a man under 40 in good health.

The chain uses TRBV5-1 and TRBJ1-4, with TRBD1 as a possible D gene (6 bases). Trimming took 0 bases from V and 8 from J, leaving 11 bases between them. Germline V gene sequence: CDR1 SGHRS, CDR2 YFSETQ. The CDR3 sequence is 14 residues long. The CDR3 region has the DNA TGCGCCAGCAGCTTGGAACAGGGTGGAGAAAAACTGTTTTTT. Amino acid sequence: CASSLEQGGEKLFF.

The chain couples TRBV5-6 to TRBJ2-1; D is possibly TRBD1 (6 bases). V shed 2 bases and J shed 14 bases, with 20 bases lying between them. Germline V gene sequence: CDR1 SGHDT, CDR2 YYEEEE. The CDR3 has 14 amino acids. The CDR3 spells CASSFWSGTQDEFF. CDR3 in DNA: TGTGCCAGCAGCTTTTGGTCAGGGACACAGGACGAGTTCTTC.

In this sample, this clone turned up a few times. The rearrangement links TRBV7-2 to TRBJ2-3; 7 nucleotides agree with TRBD2. Germline lookup yields CDR1 SGHTA and CDR2 FQGNSA. The CDR3 sequence is 14 residues long. V was clipped by 5 bases and J by 10 bases; unmatched bases: 12. CDR3 residues: CASSQTPTSPSQYF. The DNA of the CDR3 is TGTGCCAGCAGCCAGACCCCGACTAGCCCCTCGCAGTATTTT.

This clone occurred a few times. This chain joins TRBV27 and TRBJ2-3; 7 bases match TRBD2. The length of the CDR3 is 12 residues. Looked up from germline, CDR1 is MNHEY and CDR2 is SMNVEV (reference sequence). Trimming cost V 6 bases and J 9 bases; bases outside gene matches: 6. The CDR3: CASSSSGSTQYF. The DNA of the CDR3 is TGTGCCAGCAGCTCTAGCGGATCAACGCAGTATTTT.

This clone occurred a few times. The gene calls are TRBV2 and TRBJ2-7; 7 bases match TRBD2. The trim removed 6 bases at V and 0 bases at J, leaving 8 bases unmatched. From germline, CDR1 is SNHLY and CDR2 FYNNEI. This CDR3 spans 15 amino acids. CDR3 DNA: TGTGCCAGCAGCCTCGGGAGGTACTTCTCCTACGAGCAGTACTTC. This gives the protein CASSLGRYFSYEQYF.

The chain employs TRBV5-4 and TRBJ2-5, with D unresolved. Trimming pared 4 bases from V and 3 bases from J, leaving 10 bases between. This CDR3 contains 13 residues. The V gene's germline CDR1 is SGHNT and CDR2 YYREEE (reference sequence). CDR3 amino acids: CASSQGLEETQYF. The CDR3 nucleotides are TGTGCCAGCAGCCAAGGGCTAGAAGAGACCCAGTACTTC.

J is TRBJ2-5 and V is TRBV7-2; D remains unclear. Trimming left V 5 bases short and J 0 bases short, with 7 bases between. Germline values: CDR1 SGHTA, CDR2 FQGNSA. This CDR3 is 13 amino acids long. The CDR3 nucleotides are TGTGCCAGCAGCCCCCTATACCAAGAGACCCAGTACTTC. Amino acids: CASSPLYQETQYF. The full variable domain, completed using reference TRBV7-2 and TRBJ2-5, is GAGVSQSPSNKVTEKGKDVELRCDPISGHTALYWYRQSLGQGLEFLIYFQGNSAPDKSGLPSDRFSAERTGGSVSTLTIQRTQQEDSAVYLCASSPLYQETQYFGPGTRLLVL.

Regarding this clone: Other DNA sequences in the same sample also yield this CDR3. This chain connects TRBV15 to TRBJ2-1; TRBD2 matches 10 bases. From germline, CDR1 is LNHNV and CDR2 YYDKDF (reference sequence). V dropped 3 bases and J dropped 4; count of bases not matched to a gene: 3. This CDR3 region has 15 residues. In DNA form, the CDR3 reads TGTGCCACCAGCAGGTCTAGCGGGGGTTACAATGAGCAGTTCTTC. Protein: CATSRSSGGYNEQFF.

This chain uses TRBV30 with TRBJ1-1; D not certain. This CDR3 has 13 amino acids. Germline values: CDR1 GTSNPN, CDR2 SVGIG (reference sequence). Trimming pared 2 bases from V and 2 bases from J, leaving 9 bases between. The CDR3 region is CAWSTVVNTEAFF. DNA for the CDR3: TGTGCCTGGAGTACGGTCGTAAACACTGAAGCTTTCTTT.

The chain is built from TRBV18 and TRBJ1-1, with D perhaps TRBD1 (5 bases). CDR1 and CDR2 from the germline V gene are KGHSH and LQKENI. This CDR3 has 14 residues. V lost 3 bases to trimming and J lost 5 bases, with 13 bases between them. The chain's CDR3 is CASSPETARTEAFF. CDR3 nucleotide sequence: TGTGCCAGCTCACCCGAGACAGCCCGGACTGAAGCTTTCTTT.

Turning to this clone: A far bigger clonotype differs at one base, so this is likely a read error. The chain joins TRBV29-1 to TRBJ2-1, with 15 bases fitting TRBD2. CDR3 size: 14 residues. Germline values: CDR1 SQVTM, CDR2 ANQGSEA. The CDR3 protein is CSGTSGGRWKEQFF. CDR3 DNA sequence: TGCAGTGGGACTAGCGGGGGGAGGTGGAAGGAGCAGTTCTTC.

The rearrangement links TRBV28 to TRBJ1-2; D possibly corresponds to TRBD1 (5 bases). V was pared by 6 bases and J by 8 bases, with 16 bases between. Germline V gene data show CDR1 as MDHEN and CDR2 as SYDVKM. The CDR3 totals 13 residues. The CDR3 coding sequence is TGTGCCAGCAGCGGGGTGAGGGGAGGCGGCTACACCTTC. Amino acid sequence: CASSGVRGGGYTF.

This clone was detected many times. The chain links TRBV29-1 to TRBJ2-1, with D maybe TRBD2 (6 bases). CDR1 SQVTM and CDR2 ANQGSEA come from the germline V gene. The CDR3 consists of 14 residues. Trimming took off 4 bases at V and 9 bases at J, with 19 bases between the two ends. DNA for the CDR3: TGCAGCGTTGTACTAGCTGGCCGGGTGGGTGAGCAGTTCTTC. This codes for CSVVLAGRVGEQFF.

This clone appeared a few times. J is TRBJ2-1 and V is TRBV5-4, with no clear D. The V gene lost 4 bases and the J gene lost 10 bases, with 21 bases spanning the gap. The CDR3 contains 15 residues. Germline V gene sequence: CDR1 SGHNT, CDR2 YYREEE (reference sequence). The CDR3 region is CASSPDKITSREQFF. CDR3 coding DNA: TGTGCCAGCAGCCCCGACAAAATTACGTCTCGGGAGCAGTTCTTC. Complete variable domain (other parts from reference TRBV5-4 and TRBJ2-1): ETGVTQSPTHLIKTRGQQVTLRCSSQSGHNTVSWYQQALGQGPQFIFQYYREEENGRGNFPPRFSGLQFPNYSSELNVNALELDDSALYLCASSPDKITSREQFFGPGTRLTVL.

The chain recombines TRBV5-6 with TRBJ1-2, with 9 bases aligning to TRBD1. The V gene end was trimmed by 6 bases and the J gene end by 5 bases; junction bases not matched to a gene: 14. Germline CDR1 reads SGHDT; CDR2 reads YYEEEE. The CDR3 totals 16 residues. The CDR3 DNA reads TGTGCCAGCACGGAAACGGGACAGGGAAAGTGGTATGGCTACACCTTC. This encodes CASTETGQGKWYGYTF.

The chain uses TRBV29-1 and TRBJ2-2, with D perhaps given as TRBD1 or TRBD2 (6 bases each). CDR3 length: 15 amino acids. CDR1 and CDR2 from the germline V gene are SQVTM and ANQGSEA. The V end lost 4 bases, the J end lost 0 bases, and 12 bases lay between the germline ends. In DNA form, the CDR3 reads TGCAGCGTTGTGGGGGGCCCATCGAACACCGGGGAGCTGTTTTTT. Translating gives CSVVGGPSNTGELFF.

The chain employs TRBV27 and TRBJ2-7; unclear D gene. The CDR3 length is 14 residues. Germline lookup yields CDR1 MNHEY and CDR2 SMNVEV (reference sequence). The V and J ends lost 5 bases and 2 bases respectively, with 13 bases between them. CDR3 amino acids: CASSPTKRPYEQYF. The CDR3 bases are TGTGCCAGCAGTCCAACTAAGAGGCCCTACGAGCAGTACTTC.

The V call is TRBV7-2, the J call TRBJ2-3; possibly TRBD2 for D (5 bases). Germline V gene data show CDR1 as SGHTA and CDR2 as FQGNSA. The length of the CDR3 is 13 residues. Trimming stripped 8 bases from V and 1 base from J, with 10 bases between. For the CDR3, the DNA is TGTGCCAGCGAAGATAGCGGCACAGATACGCAGTATTTT. Translation gives CASEDSGTDTQYF.